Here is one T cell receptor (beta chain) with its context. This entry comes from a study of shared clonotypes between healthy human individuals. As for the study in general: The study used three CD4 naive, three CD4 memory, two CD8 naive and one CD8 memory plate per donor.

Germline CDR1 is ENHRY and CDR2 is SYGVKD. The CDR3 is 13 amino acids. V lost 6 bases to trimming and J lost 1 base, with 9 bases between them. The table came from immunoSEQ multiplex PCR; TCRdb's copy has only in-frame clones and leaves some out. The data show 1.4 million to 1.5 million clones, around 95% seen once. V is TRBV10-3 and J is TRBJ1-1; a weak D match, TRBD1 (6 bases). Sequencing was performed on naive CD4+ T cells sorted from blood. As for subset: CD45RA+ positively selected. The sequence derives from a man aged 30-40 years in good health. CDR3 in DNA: TGTGCCATCAGCAGGGGCGGGAACACTGAAGCTTTCTTT. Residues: CAISRGGNTEAFF.